Sequencing of this TCR beta chain was carried out in a study of response to subunit inactivated influenza vaccine. Germline values: CDR1 LGHNA, CDR2 YSLEER. The CDR3 has 13 residues. Trimming stripped 4 bases from V and 3 bases from J, with 6 bases between. Study-wide results and limits: New T cells are recruited in small numbers by each seasonal influenza vaccination, according to the authors' suggestion.

TCRdb recomputed calls from the RT-PCR reads with MiXCR, one row per CDR3 protein. The data contain about 780,000 distinct CDR3 sequences, less than 20% of them singletons. This clonotype was counted a few times. The antigen is not known. This chain links TRBV4-3 with TRBJ2-2; D remains unclear. The starting material was PBMCs from blood, obtained less than 6 days after vaccination. This receptor was obtained from a man aged 50-59 years who received an inactivated influenza vaccine. CDR3 nucleotides: TGCGCCAGCAGCCCAACGTACACCGGGGAGCTGTTTTTT. Its translation: CASSPTYTGELFF.